This T cell receptor beta chain derives from a study of blood T cell repertoires in COVID-19. The CDR3 is 13 residues long. Per germline, CDR1 MNHEY and CDR2 SVGAGI. The germline V and J ends were trimmed by 8 bases and 3 bases, with 14 bases remaining between them. The protocol was immunoSEQ multiplex PCR, while the TCRdb copy is restricted to in-frame clones and leaves out a portion. Of under 350,000 clones in the sample, roughly 90% were seen once. This receptor was taken from a woman aged 25 to 39 with COVID-19, enrolled during active disease. The sample taken for sequencing was peripheral blood. The chain recombines TRBV6-5 with TRBJ2-7; D is perhaps TRBD1 (5 bases). The CDR3 loop is CASSPGPDYEQYF. The DNA for the CDR3 is TGTGCCAGCTCTCCAGGGCCCGACTACGAGCAGTACTTC.